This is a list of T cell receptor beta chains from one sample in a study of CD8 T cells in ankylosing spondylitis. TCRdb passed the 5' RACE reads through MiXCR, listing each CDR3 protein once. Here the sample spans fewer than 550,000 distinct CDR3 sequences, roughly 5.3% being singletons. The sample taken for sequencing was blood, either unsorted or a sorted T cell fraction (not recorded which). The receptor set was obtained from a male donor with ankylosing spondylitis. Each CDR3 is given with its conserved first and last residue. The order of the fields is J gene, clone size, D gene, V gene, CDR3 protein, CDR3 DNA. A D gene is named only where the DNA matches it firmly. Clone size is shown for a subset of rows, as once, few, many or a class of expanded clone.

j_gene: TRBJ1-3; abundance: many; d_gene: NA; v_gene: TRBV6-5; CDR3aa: CASSYSPWFSGNTIYF; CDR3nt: TGTGCCAGCAGTTACTCCCCATGGTTTTCTGGAAACACCATATATTTT
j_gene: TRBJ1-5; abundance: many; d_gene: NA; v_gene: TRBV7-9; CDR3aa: CASRAGGDQPQHF; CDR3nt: TGTGCCAGCAGGGCCGGGGGGGATCAGCCCCAGCATTTT
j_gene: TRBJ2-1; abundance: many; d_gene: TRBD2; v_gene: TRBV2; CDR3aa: CASSEGGLAGNEQFF; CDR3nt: TGTGCCAGCAGCGAAGGGGGACTAGCGGGGAATGAGCAGTTCTTC
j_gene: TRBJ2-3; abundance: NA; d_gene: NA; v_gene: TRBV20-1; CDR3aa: CSARDGRRGILGTQYF; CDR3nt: TGCAGTGCTAGAGATGGGAGAAGGGGGATATTGGGTACGCAGTATTTT
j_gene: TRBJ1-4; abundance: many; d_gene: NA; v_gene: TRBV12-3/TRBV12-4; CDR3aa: CASSDIGWRTEEKLFF; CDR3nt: TGTGCCAGCAGTGATATAGGTTGGAGGACGGAGGAAAAACTGTTTTTT
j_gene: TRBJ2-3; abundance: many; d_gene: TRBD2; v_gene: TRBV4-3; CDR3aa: CASSQDFRLAGGTDTQYF; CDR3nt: TGCGCCAGCAGCCAAGATTTCAGACTAGCGGGAGGGACAGATACGCAGTATTTT
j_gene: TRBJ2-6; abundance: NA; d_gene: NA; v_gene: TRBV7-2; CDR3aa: CASRPPGSGANVLTF; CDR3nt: TGTGCCAGCAGACCCCCAGGGTCTGGGGCCAACGTCCTGACTTTC
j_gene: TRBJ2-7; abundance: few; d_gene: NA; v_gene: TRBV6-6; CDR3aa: CASSYVQATEQYF; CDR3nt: TGTGCCAGCAGTTACGTACAGGCTACCGAGCAGTACTTC
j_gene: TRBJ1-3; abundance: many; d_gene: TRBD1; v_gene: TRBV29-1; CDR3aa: CSVAPDRGPGNTIYF; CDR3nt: TGCAGCGTTGCCCCTGACAGGGGACCTGGAAACACCATATATTTT
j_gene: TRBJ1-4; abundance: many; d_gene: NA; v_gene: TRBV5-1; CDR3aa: CASSLAGGANEKLFF; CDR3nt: TGCGCCAGCAGCTTGGCCGGGGGGGCAAACGAAAAACTGTTTTTT
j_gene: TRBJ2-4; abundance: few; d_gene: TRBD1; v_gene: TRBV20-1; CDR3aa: CSASSRDRGLPVQYF; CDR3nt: TGCAGTGCTAGTAGCCGAGACAGGGGACTCCCGGTTCAGTACTTC
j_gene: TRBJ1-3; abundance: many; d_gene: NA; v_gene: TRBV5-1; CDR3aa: CASSLGGENTIYF; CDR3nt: TGCGCCAGCAGCTTGGGAGGGGAAAACACCATATATTTT
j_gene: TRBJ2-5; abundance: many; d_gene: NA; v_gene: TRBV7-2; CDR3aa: CASSLNARVLWETQYF; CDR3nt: TGTGCCAGCAGCTTAAATGCCAGGGTCCTCTGGGAGACCCAGTACTTC
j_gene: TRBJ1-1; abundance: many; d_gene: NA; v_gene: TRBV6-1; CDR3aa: CASTQRGRGTEAFF; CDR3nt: TGTGCCAGCACCCAAAGAGGCCGGGGTACTGAAGCTTTCTTT
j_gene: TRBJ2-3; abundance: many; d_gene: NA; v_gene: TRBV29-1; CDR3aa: CSVEAGQGSPDTQYF; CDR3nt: TGCAGCGTTGAAGCCGGCCAGGGTTCACCAGATACGCAGTATTTT
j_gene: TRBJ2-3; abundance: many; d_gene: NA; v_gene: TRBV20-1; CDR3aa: CSATSRATDTQYF; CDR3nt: TGCAGTGCTACCAGCAGAGCCACAGATACGCAGTATTTT
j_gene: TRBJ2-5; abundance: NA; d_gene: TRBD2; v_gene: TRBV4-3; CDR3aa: CASSQDASGGPGETQYF; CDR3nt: TGCGCCAGCAGCCAAGATGCTAGCGGGGGGCCGGGGGAGACCCAGTACTTC
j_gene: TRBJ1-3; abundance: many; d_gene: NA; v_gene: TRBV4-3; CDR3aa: CASSQVRGTVGNTIYF; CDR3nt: TGCGCCAGCAGCCAAGTACGGGGAACGGTTGGAAACACCATATATTTT
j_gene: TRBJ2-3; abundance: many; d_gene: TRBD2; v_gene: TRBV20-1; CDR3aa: CSARDGSGGSTDTQYF; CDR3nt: TGCAGTGCTAGAGATGGGAGCGGGGGCAGCACAGATACGCAGTATTTT
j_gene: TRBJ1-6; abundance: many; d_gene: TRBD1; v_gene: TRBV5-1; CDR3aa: CASSWRDRADSPLHF; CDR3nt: TGCGCCAGCAGCTGGAGGGACAGGGCGGATTCACCCCTCCACTTT
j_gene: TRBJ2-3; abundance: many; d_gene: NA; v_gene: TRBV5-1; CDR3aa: CASSLQGSTDTQYF; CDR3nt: TGCGCCAGCAGCTTGCAGGGTAGCACCGATACGCAGTATTTT
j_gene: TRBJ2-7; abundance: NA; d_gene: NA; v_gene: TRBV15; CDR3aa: CATSTSRGGGPSEQYF; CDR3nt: TGTGCCACCAGCACAAGCCGAGGGGGAGGGCCGAGCGAGCAGTACTTC
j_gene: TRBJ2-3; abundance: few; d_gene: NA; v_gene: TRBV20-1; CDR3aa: CSANRAASTDTQYF; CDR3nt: TGCAGTGCCAACCGGGCGGCTAGCACAGATACGCAGTATTTT
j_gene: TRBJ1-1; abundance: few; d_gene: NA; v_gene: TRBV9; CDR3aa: CASSVDLWNTEAFF; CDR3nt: TGTGCCAGCAGCGTAGACCTCTGGAACACTGAAGCTTTCTTT
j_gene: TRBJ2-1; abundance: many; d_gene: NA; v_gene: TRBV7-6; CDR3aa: CASSLDRGTDEQFF; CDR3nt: TGTGCCAGCAGCTTAGATCGGGGGACGGATGAGCAGTTCTTC
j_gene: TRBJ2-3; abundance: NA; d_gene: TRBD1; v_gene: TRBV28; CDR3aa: CASSLLGGQGATDTQYF; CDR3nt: TGTGCCAGCAGTTTATTAGGAGGACAGGGGGCCACAGATACGCAGTATTTT
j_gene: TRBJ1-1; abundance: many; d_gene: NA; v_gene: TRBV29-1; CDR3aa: CSVEGTLNTEAFF; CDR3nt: TGCAGCGTTGAAGGGACACTGAACACTGAAGCTTTCTTT
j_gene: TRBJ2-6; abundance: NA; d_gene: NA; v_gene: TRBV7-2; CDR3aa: CASSFGTVFSGANVLTF; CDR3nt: TGTGCCAGCAGTTTCGGGACGGTGTTCTCTGGGGCCAACGTCCTGACTTTC
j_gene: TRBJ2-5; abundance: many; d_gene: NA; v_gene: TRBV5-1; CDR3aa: CASSLVDQETQYF; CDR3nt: TGCGCCAGCAGCCTGGTCGACCAAGAGACCCAGTACTTC
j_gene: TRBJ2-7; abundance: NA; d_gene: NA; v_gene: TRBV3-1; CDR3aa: CASSPPHRRPLYEQYF; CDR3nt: TGTGCCAGCAGCCCCCCCCACAGGCGCCCCCTCTACGAGCAGTACTTC
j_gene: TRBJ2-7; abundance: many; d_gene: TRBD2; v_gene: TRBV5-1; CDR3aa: CASSLSRGSLFYEQYF; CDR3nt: TGCGCCAGCAGCCTATCCCGCGGGAGCCTCTTCTACGAGCAGTACTTC
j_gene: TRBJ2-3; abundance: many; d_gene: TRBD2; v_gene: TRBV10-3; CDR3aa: CATRTSGNTDTQYF; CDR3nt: TGTGCCACCCGGACTAGCGGGAACACAGATACGCAGTATTTT
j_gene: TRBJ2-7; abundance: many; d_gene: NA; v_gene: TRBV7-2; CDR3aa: CASRGDPHEQYF; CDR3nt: TGTGCCAGCCGGGGCGACCCACACGAGCAGTACTTC
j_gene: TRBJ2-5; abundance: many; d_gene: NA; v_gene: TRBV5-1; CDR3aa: CASSLRWSLETQYF; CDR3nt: TGCGCCAGCAGCTTGAGGTGGAGCCTTGAGACCCAGTACTTC
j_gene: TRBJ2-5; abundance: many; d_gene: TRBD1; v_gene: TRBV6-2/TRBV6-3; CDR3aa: CASNEYRGLKRTEYF; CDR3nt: TGTGCCAGCAACGAATACAGGGGGCTTAAGAGAACGGAGTACTTC
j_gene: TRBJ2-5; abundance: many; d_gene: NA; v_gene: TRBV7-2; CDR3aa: CASSLGQGRDQYF; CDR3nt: TGTGCCAGCAGCTTAGGACAGGGGAGGGACCAGTACTTC
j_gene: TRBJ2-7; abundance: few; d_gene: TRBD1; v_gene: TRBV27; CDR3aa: CASSLFPGQSYEQYF; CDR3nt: TGTGCCAGCAGTTTATTCCCGGGACAGAGCTACGAGCAGTACTTC
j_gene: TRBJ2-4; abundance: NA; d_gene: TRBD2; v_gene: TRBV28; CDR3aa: CASSPWGGNGNF; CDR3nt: TGTGCCAGCAGTCCCTGGGGGGGGAATGGGAACTTC
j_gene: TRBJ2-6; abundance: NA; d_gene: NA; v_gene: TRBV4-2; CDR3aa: CASGSRVSGANVLTF; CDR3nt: TGTGCCAGCGGGTCCCGGGTTTCTGGGGCCAACGTCCTGACTTTC
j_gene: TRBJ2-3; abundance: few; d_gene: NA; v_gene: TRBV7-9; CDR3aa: CASSLGLDLSTDTQYF; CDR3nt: TGTGCCAGCAGCTTAGGCCTAGACTTAAGCACAGATACGCAGTATTTT
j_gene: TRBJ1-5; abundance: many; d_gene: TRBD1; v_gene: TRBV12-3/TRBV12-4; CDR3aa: CASSFGTGDQPQHF; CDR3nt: TGTGCCAGCAGTTTCGGGACAGGGGATCAGCCCCAGCATTTT
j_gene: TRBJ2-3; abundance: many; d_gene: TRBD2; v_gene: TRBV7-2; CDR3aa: CASSQETSRTQYF; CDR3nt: TGTGCCAGCAGCCAAGAGACTAGCCGTACGCAGTATTTT
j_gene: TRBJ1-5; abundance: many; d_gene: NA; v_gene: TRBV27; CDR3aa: CASSLIPYLGPQHF; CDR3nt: TGTGCCAGCAGTTTAATCCCCTACTTAGGACCCCAGCATTTT
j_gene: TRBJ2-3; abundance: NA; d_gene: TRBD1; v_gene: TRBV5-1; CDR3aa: CASTKQGAKFTDTQYF; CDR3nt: TGCGCCAGCACCAAACAGGGGGCCAAATTCACAGATACGCAGTATTTT
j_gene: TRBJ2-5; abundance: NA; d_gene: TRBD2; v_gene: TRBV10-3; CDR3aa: CAISGGRTSGGQETQYF; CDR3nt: TGTGCCATCAGTGGGGGAAGGACTAGCGGGGGTCAAGAGACCCAGTACTTC
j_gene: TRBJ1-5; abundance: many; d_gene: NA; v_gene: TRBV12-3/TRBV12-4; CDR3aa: CASSSSVETQHF; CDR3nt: TGTGCCAGCAGTTCCTCAGTAGAGACCCAGCATTTT
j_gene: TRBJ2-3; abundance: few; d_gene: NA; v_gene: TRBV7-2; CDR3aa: CASGGRPTDTQYF; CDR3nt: TGTGCCAGCGGGGGGCGGCCCACAGATACGCAGTATTTT
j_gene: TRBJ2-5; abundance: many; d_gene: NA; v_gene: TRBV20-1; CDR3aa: CSASRYSQQETQYF; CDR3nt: TGCAGTGCTAGTCGGTACAGTCAACAAGAGACCCAGTACTTC
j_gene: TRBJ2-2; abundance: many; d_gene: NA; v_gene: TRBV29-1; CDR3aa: CSVAQNTGELFF; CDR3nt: TGCAGCGTTGCCCAAAACACCGGGGAGCTGTTTTTT